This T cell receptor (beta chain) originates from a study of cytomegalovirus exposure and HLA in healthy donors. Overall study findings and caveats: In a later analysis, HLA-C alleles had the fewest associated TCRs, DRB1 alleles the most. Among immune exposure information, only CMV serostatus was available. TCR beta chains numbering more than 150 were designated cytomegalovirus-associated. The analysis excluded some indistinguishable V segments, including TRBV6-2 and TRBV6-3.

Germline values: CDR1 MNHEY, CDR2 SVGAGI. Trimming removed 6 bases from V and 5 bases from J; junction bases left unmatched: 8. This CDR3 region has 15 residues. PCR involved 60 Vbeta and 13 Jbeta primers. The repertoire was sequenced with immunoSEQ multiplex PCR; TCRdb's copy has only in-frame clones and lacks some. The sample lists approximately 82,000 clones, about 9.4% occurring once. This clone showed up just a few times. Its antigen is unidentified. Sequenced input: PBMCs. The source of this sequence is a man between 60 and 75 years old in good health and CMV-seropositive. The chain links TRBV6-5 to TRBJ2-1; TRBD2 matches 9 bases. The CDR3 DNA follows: TGTGCCAGCAGGAGAGCGGGGGGCTTGGACAATGAGCAGTTCTTC. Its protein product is CASRRAGGLDNEQFF.